The 30 T cell receptor beta chains below come from one sample, sequenced in a study of vaccination effects on CD4 cells after COVID-19. Their cognate antigens are unknown. Libraries were prepared by immunoSEQ multiplex PCR; TCRdb keeps only in-frame clonotypes and omits some of them. The sample includes roughly 63,000 clones, roughly 80% seen only once; the top ten take 10% to 15%. Antigen-specific CD4+ T cells were expanded (with viral peptide pools) by the ViraFEST assay ahead of sequencing. Following a 10-day culture, CD4+ T cells were purified. People in the vaccine group had not been infected with SARS-CoV-2 before, and their nucleocapsid antibodies were negative. This sample comprised CD4+ T cells from PBMCs cultured with SARS-CoV-2 spike peptides, obtained before COVID-19 vaccination. The source of these receptors is a human donor who received a COVID-19 vaccine.

The chain joins TRBV3-1 (or the pseudogene TRBV3-2) to TRBJ2-6; TRBD1 matches at 10 bases. CDR3 length: 18 residues. From germline, CDR1 is LGHDT and CDR2 YNNKEL (reference sequence). Germline trimming cut 3 bases from V and 4 bases from J; bases unmatched to any gene: 9. The chain's CDR3 is CASSHRDRGYPGANVLTF. The CDR3 bases are TGTGCCAGCAGCCACCGGGACAGGGGATATCCAGGGGCCAACGTCCTGACTTTC.

The table lists this clone with a few counts. The V and J genes are TRBV5-6 and TRBJ2-1; D is possibly TRBD1 or TRBD2 (5 bases each). The CDR3 sequence is 15 residues long. V was clipped by 3 bases and J by 8 bases, with 18 bases between them. In germline, CDR1 is SGHDT, CDR2 YYEEEE. The CDR3 nucleotides are TGTGCCAGCAGCTCCAGGGACCCGGGGATATATGAGCAGTTCTTC. Translating it yields CASSSRDPGIYEQFF.

The chain is built from TRBV10-2 and TRBJ1-1; 7 bases are shared with TRBD1. This CDR3 has 15 residues. Germline V gene sequence: CDR1 WSHSY, CDR2 SAAADI. The junction had 8 bases not matched to a gene; V was cut back by 6 bases and J by 1 base. CDR3 loop: CASRAPGQRNTEAFF. The DNA of the CDR3 is TGCGCCAGCAGGGCACCGGGACAGAGGAACACTGAAGCTTTCTTT.

The chain carries TRBV18 and TRBJ2-2; D not resolved. The CDR3 spans 15 residues. V dropped 5 bases and J dropped 2 bases, with 12 bases sitting between them. The germline gives CDR1 KGHSH, CDR2 LQKENI. The CDR3 DNA follows: TGTGCCAGCTCAAAAGCCAGACCCAACACCGGGGAGCTGTTTTTT. Its translation is CASSKARPNTGELFF. Full variable domain (outside the CDR3, taken from reference TRBV18 and TRBJ2-2): NAGVMQNPRHLVRRRGQEARLRCSPMKGHSHVYWYRQLPEEGLKFMVYLQKENIIDESGMPKERFSAEFPKEGPSILRIQQVVRGDSAAYFCASSKARPNTGELFFGEGSRLTVL.

The rearrangement joins TRBV6-5 to TRBJ2-3; tentatively, D is TRBD2 (6 bases). With 0 bases removed from V and 0 bases from J, the gap between germline ends came to 7 bases. Germline CDR1 is MNHEY and CDR2 is SVGAGI. The CDR3 length is 15 residues. The CDR3: CASSYSAGSTDTQYF. CDR3 nucleotides: TGTGCCAGCAGTTACTCGGCGGGGAGCACAGATACGCAGTATTTT.

The chain links TRBV19 to TRBJ1-3; D possibly corresponds to TRBD1 (6 bases). V lost 10 bases, J lost 4 bases, and 11 bases lay in between. Germline CDR1 is LNHDA and CDR2 is SQIVND (reference sequence). There are 12 residues in the CDR3. The chain's CDR3 is CATATGGNTIYF. The CDR3 nucleotides read TGTGCCACCGCGACAGGAGGAAACACCATATATTTT.

This sequence joins TRBV11-2 and TRBJ2-3; no definite D call. Germline lookup yields CDR1 SGHAT and CDR2 FQNNGV. Trimming took off 4 bases at V and 8 bases at J, with 4 bases between the two ends. This CDR3 region has 10 residues. This CDR3 is CASSSLTQYF. DNA for the CDR3: TGTGCCAGCAGCTCACTTACGCAGTATTTT.

The chain joins TRBV18 to TRBJ1-1; D is perhaps TRBD1 (6 bases). V was pared by 3 bases and J by 3 bases, with 14 bases between. CDR1 is KGHSH and CDR2 is LQKENI in the germline V gene. The length of the CDR3 is 15 residues. DNA of the CDR3: TGTGCCAGCTCACCCAACAGGGCCCCGGACACTGAAGCTTTCTTT. Its translation is CASSPNRAPDTEAFF.

The chain combines TRBV11-1 with TRBJ2-5, with D unresolved. CDR1 and CDR2 from the germline V gene are SGHAT and FQDESV (reference sequence). Trimming removed 3 bases at V and 2 bases at J, with 10 bases between. CDR3 size: 14 residues. The CDR3 region is CASSFLRQQETQYF. The CDR3 bases are TGTGCCAGCAGCTTCTTACGGCAGCAAGAGACCCAGTACTTC.

The gene calls are TRBV18 and TRBJ2-3; TRBD2 matches at 13 bases. V lost 1 base and J lost 5; bases outside the gene matches: 6. This CDR3 has 17 residues. Germline assignment: CDR1 KGHSH and CDR2 LQKENI. CDR3 loop: CASSPQLAGGRGDTQYF. The CDR3 bases are TGTGCCAGCTCACCACAACTAGCGGGGGGGCGTGGAGATACGCAGTATTTT.

The J gene is TRBJ2-5, the V gene TRBV2; TRBD1 is a possible D gene (5 bases). V was cut by 4 bases and J by 0 bases, with 9 bases left in between. The CDR3 extends over 14 amino acids. The germline CDR1 and CDR2 sequences are SNHLY and FYNNEI. In DNA, the CDR3 is TGTGCCAGCAGTGGGACAAGATACCAAGAGACCCAGTACTTC. Its protein is CASSGTRYQETQYF.

The chain's CDR3 is CASSFQGTANEKLFF. The CDR3, as DNA: TGTGCCAGCAGTTTCCAAGGGACGGCTAATGAAAAACTGTTTTTT. The chain has TRBV6-5 and TRBJ1-4; maybe TRBD1 (5 bases). Per germline, CDR1 MNHEY and CDR2 SVGAGI. Trimming took 4 bases from V and 3 from J, leaving 12 bases between them. The CDR3 runs to 15 residues.

This clone was found a few times. The rearrangement links TRBV16 to TRBJ1-2; possible D gene TRBD1, 5 bases. V lost 0 bases, J lost 2 bases, and 10 bases lay in between. The CDR3 contains 15 residues. Germline CDR1 and CDR2: KGHSY and FQNENV. CDR3 bases: TGTGCCAGCAGCCAATCCCGGACACAGAACTATGGCTACACCTTC. As protein: CASSQSRTQNYGYTF.

The rearrangement links TRBV19 to TRBJ2-2; possible D gene TRBD1, 5 bases. Trimming left V 9 bases short and J 0 bases short, with 14 bases between. Germline CDR1 is LNHDA and CDR2 is SQIVND (reference sequence). The CDR3 contains 15 residues. CDR3 nucleotide sequence: TGTGCCAGCCGATTCAGGGTCTCGAACACCGGGGAGCTGTTTTTT. Its protein is CASRFRVSNTGELFF.

This clone came up once. The chain has TRBV5-5 and TRBJ2-7; the match to TRBD2 covers 8 bases. There are 15 residues in the CDR3. In germline, CDR1 is SGHKS, CDR2 YYEKEE (reference sequence). V lost 3 bases, J lost 6 bases, and 11 bases stayed unmatched. CDR3: CASSSPGLGLGEQYV. In nucleotides, the CDR3 is TGTGCCAGCAGCTCCCCGGGACTAGGGCTAGGCGAGCAGTACGTC.

The V and J genes are TRBV5-4 and TRBJ2-3, with D uncertain. The CDR3 has 13 amino acids. From germline, CDR1 is SGHNT and CDR2 YYREEE (reference sequence). Trimming cost V 2 bases and J 6 bases, with 10 bases left between them. The CDR3 nucleotides read TGTGCCAGCAGCTTAGTCCCTCGGGATACGCAGTATTTT. This sequence encodes CASSLVPRDTQYF. The whole variable domain, remainder taken from reference TRBV5-4 and TRBJ2-3, is ETGVTQSPTHLIKTRGQQVTLRCSSQSGHNTVSWYQQALGQGPQFIFQYYREEENGRGNFPPRFSGLQFPNYSSELNVNALELDDSALYLCASSLVPRDTQYFGPGTRLTVL.

The chain has TRBV6-5 and TRBJ2-5, with 9 bases identical to TRBD2. Per the germline V gene, CDR1 is MNHEY and CDR2 is SVGAGI. The V and J ends lost 5 bases and 10 bases, in that order; junction bases with no gene match: 11. CDR3 size: 14 residues. The CDR3 region is CASSRGGAPVIQYF. CDR3 in DNA: TGTGCCAGCAGTCGCGGGGGGGCCCCAGTCATCCAGTACTTC.

The chain carries TRBV5-1 and TRBJ1-5; D gene unclear. V was shortened by 0 bases and J by 3 bases, with 4 bases between the two germline ends. The length of the CDR3 is 13 residues. CDR1 is SGHRS, CDR2 YFSETQ, per germline. For the CDR3, the DNA is TGCGCCAGCAGCTTGGACTACAATCAGCCCCAGCATTTT. Translated, it gives CASSLDYNQPQHF.

The gene calls are TRBV14 and TRBJ2-4; D is ambiguous. The germline CDR1 and CDR2 sequences are SGHDN and FVKESK. This CDR3 has 14 residues. V was shortened by 1 base and J by 8 bases, with 12 bases between the two germline ends. This CDR3 is CASSQAPQFYIQYF. CDR3 nucleotide sequence: TGTGCCAGCAGCCAAGCCCCCCAGTTTTACATTCAGTACTTC. Looking up the rest from reference TRBV14 and TRBJ2-4 gives the full variable domain: EAGVTQFPSHSVIEKGQTVTLRCDPISGHDNLYWYRRVMGKEIKFLLHFVKESKQDESGMPNNRFLAERTGGTYSTLKVQPAELEDSGVYFCASSQAPQFYIQYFGAGTRLSVL.

V and J are TRBV6-5 and TRBJ1-1, with D perhaps TRBD1 (6 bases). Germline loops: CDR1 MNHEY, CDR2 SVGAGI. V was cut by 5 bases and J by 8 bases, with 18 bases left in between. This CDR3 is built from 14 residues. In DNA, the CDR3 is TGTGCCAGCAGTCCAGGACGGACAGCGATGGAAGCTTTCTTT. This sequence encodes CASSPGRTAMEAFF.

V and J are TRBV5-1 and TRBJ1-1; D not resolved. Germline CDR1 and CDR2: SGHRS and YFSETQ. The V and J ends lost 0 bases and 0 bases respectively, with 6 bases between them. This CDR3 has 14 amino acids. The CDR3 DNA is TGCGCCAGCAGCTTGGCCGGGATGAACACTGAAGCTTTCTTT. Protein sequence: CASSLAGMNTEAFF.

This clone has only a few counts. J is TRBJ1-2 and V is TRBV30; D remains unclear. The CDR3 consists of 15 residues. Trimming took 2 bases from V and 1 from J, leaving 14 bases between them. Germline CDR1 and CDR2: GTSNPN and SVGIG (reference sequence). The CDR3 region has the DNA TGTGCCTGGAGTCCCGCGAGCCCTTTTAACTATGGCTACACCTTC. It codes for CAWSPASPFNYGYTF.

The V call is TRBV12-3 or TRBV12-4, the J call TRBJ1-1; D is perhaps TRBD1 (5 bases). The CDR3 has 12 residues. V was trimmed by 5 bases and J by 6 bases, leaving 10 bases between them. The chain's CDR3 is CASSPGYAEAFF. CDR3 in DNA: TGTGCCAGCAGTCCAGGGTACGCTGAAGCTTTCTTT.

Regarding this clone: At one end the junction does not follow the germline gene, possibly because of a read error. The rearrangement links TRBV7-2 to TRBJ1-2; tentative D call: TRBD1 (6 bases). Germline V gives CDR1 SGHTA, CDR2 FQGNSA. The CDR3 consists of 17 residues. The CDR3 sequence is CASTLKVTGTPNYGYTF. CDR3 nucleotide sequence: TGTGCCAGCACCTTAAAAGTTACCGGGACACCTAACTATGGCTACACCTTC.

The rearrangement links TRBV5-4 to TRBJ1-3; D is unresolved. V was trimmed by 4 bases and J by 2 bases, leaving 7 bases between them. This CDR3 spans 13 amino acids. CDR1 and CDR2 (germline): SGHNT, YYREEE (reference sequence). Here the CDR3 reads CASSQAPGNTIYF. The CDR3 region has the DNA TGTGCCAGCAGCCAGGCCCCTGGAAACACCATATATTTT.

Written as DNA, the CDR3 is TGTGCCAGCAGCTTAGCGGTCGGGATCGGCGAGCAGTACGTC. Its protein product is CASSLAVGIGEQYV. J is TRBJ2-7 and V is TRBV7-2; D is perhaps TRBD2 (5 bases). The CDR3 contains 14 residues. V gave up 0 bases and J gave up 6 bases, with 12 bases separating them. The germline CDR1 and CDR2 sequences are SGHTA and FQGNSA.

The J gene is TRBJ2-3, the V gene TRBV5-1; TRBD2 aligns across 7 bases. CDR1 is SGHRS and CDR2 is YFSETQ in the germline V gene. CDR3 length equals 15 residues. With 5 bases clipped from V and 2 bases from J, the junction kept 8 bases outside the gene matches. The CDR3 DNA reads as TGCGCCAGCAGATCGCAGCGGGGCCCCACAGATACGCAGTATTTT. It translates to CASRSQRGPTDTQYF.

The chain joins TRBV30 to TRBJ2-3; 10 bases map to TRBD2. Germline CDR1 is GTSNPN and CDR2 is SVGIG (reference sequence). The length of the CDR3 is 14 residues. With 5 bases clipped from V and 1 base from J, the junction kept 3 bases outside the gene matches. The CDR3: CAWGLAGGTDTQYF. CDR3 sequence (DNA): TGTGCCTGGGGTCTAGCGGGGGGCACAGATACGCAGTATTTT.

The rearrangement links TRBV7-5 to TRBJ2-7. TRBV7-5 represents a pseudogene. The CDR3 runs to 17 residues. The CDR3 DNA reads TGTGCCAGAAGCCAACCCGGGGGCGGGTTAGCTTCCTACGAGCAGTACGTC. Protein: CARSQPGGGLASYEQYV.

The V and J genes are TRBV24-1 and TRBJ2-1; D tentatively fits TRBD1 or TRBD2 (5 bases each). The CDR3 loop spans 17 amino acids. Germline V gene sequence: CDR1 KGHDR, CDR2 SFDVKD. Trimming stripped 1 base from V and 3 bases from J, with 15 bases between. This CDR3 reads CATSDLLGQGDYNEQFF. CDR3 sequence (DNA): TGTGCCACCAGTGATTTACTCGGGCAGGGAGACTACAATGAGCAGTTCTTC.